Each of the 12 T cell receptor beta chains below was sequenced from the same sample in a study of T cell changes during pregnancy in multiple sclerosis. The repertoire was sequenced with immunoSEQ multiplex PCR; TCRdb's copy has only in-frame clones and lacks some. In the table there are some 120,000 clones, less than 97% of which are singletons. The specimen was peripheral blood, collected after pregnancy. The receptors stem from a female donor with multiple sclerosis, enrolled in a pregnancy study.

This chain's CDR3 is CSARTGVSYNEQFF. DNA for the CDR3: TGCAGCGCGCGGACAGGCGTCTCCTACAATGAGCAGTTCTTC. The gene calls are TRBV29-1 and TRBJ2-1, with TRBD1 matching over 7 bases. Per germline, CDR1 SQVTM and CDR2 ANQGSEA. V lost 7 bases and J lost 0; bases outside the gene matches: 6. CDR3 length equals 14 residues.

The chain combines TRBV19 with TRBJ1-2; no reliable D call. Germline loops: CDR1 LNHDA, CDR2 SQIVND (reference sequence). The CDR3 contains 11 residues. With 6 bases removed from V and 2 bases from J, the gap between germline ends came to 4 bases. The CDR3 spells CASSLNYGYTF. DNA for the CDR3: TGTGCCAGTAGCCTGAACTATGGCTACACCTTC.

CDR3 region: CASSGLSGFYNEQFF. In DNA, the CDR3 is TGTGCCAGCAGCGGCTTGAGCGGGTTCTACAATGAGCAGTTCTTC. The chain combines TRBV9 with TRBJ2-1; D is possibly TRBD2 (6 bases). CDR3 size: 15 residues. V was clipped by 3 bases and J by 3 bases, with 13 bases between them. Germline V gives CDR1 SGDLS, CDR2 YYNGEE.

The J gene is TRBJ1-5, the V gene TRBV28; 9 nucleotides match TRBD1. CDR1 is MDHEN and CDR2 is SYDVKM in the germline V gene. The V gene end was trimmed by 6 bases and the J gene end by 4 bases; junction bases not matched to a gene: 7. CDR3 size: 15 residues. CDR3 nucleotides: TGTGCCAGCAGCCCCGGGACAGGGAAAAATCAGCCCCAGCATTTT. Protein product: CASSPGTGKNQPQHF. The whole variable domain, remainder taken from reference TRBV28 and TRBJ1-5, is DVKVTQSSRYLVKRTGEKVFLECVQDMDHENMFWYRQDPGLGLRLIYFSYDVKMKEKGDIPEGYSVSREKKERFSLILESASTNQTSMYLCASSPGTGKNQPQHFGDGTRLSIL.

The V and J genes are TRBV30 and TRBJ2-3; unclear D gene. V was cut by 0 bases and J by 0 bases, with 10 bases left in between. Germline loops: CDR1 GTSNPN, CDR2 SVGIG (reference sequence). This CDR3 comprises 15 residues. In DNA, the CDR3 is TGTGCCTGGAGTGTAGGAAGCGCCAGCACAGATACGCAGTATTTT. This translates into CAWSVGSASTDTQYF. The variable domain in full, completed from reference TRBV30 and TRBJ2-3, reads SQTIHQWPATLVQPVGSPLSLECTVEGTSNPNLYWYRQAAGRGLQLLFYSVGIGQISSEVPQNLSASRPQDRQFILSSKKLLLSDSGFYLCAWSVGSASTDTQYFGPGTRLTVL.

The rearrangement joins TRBV28 to TRBJ2-3, with 14 nucleotides matching TRBD2. Germline loops: CDR1 MDHEN, CDR2 SYDVKM. V trimming: 8 bases; J trimming: 1 base; junction bases outside the gene matches: 11. This CDR3 contains 18 residues. The CDR3 protein is CASSPGTSGRVGTDTQYF. The CDR3 DNA follows: TGTGCCAGCTCACCCGGGACTAGCGGGAGAGTTGGCACAGATACGCAGTATTTT.

The CDR3: CASGQGTGANVLTF. The CDR3 bases are TGTGCCAGCGGACAGGGGACTGGGGCCAACGTCCTGACTTTC. V gene TRBV11-2 combines with J gene TRBJ2-6; TRBD1 matches 9 bases. J gave up 2 bases and V 8 bases, and 1 base lay outside the gene matches. The CDR3 runs 14 residues. CDR1 is SGHAT and CDR2 is FQNNGV in the germline V gene.

A single count supports this clone. J is TRBJ2-1 and V is TRBV5-4, with TRBD2 matching 12 bases. The CDR3 is 16 residues long. V shed 0 bases and J 8 bases; nucleotides not matched to a gene: 6. Germline V gives CDR1 SGHNT, CDR2 YYREEE (reference sequence). The CDR3 is CASSLVRTSGRHEQFF. The CDR3 DNA reads TGTGCCAGCAGCTTGGTTCGAACTAGCGGGAGGCATGAGCAGTTCTTC. The complete variable domain, with remaining parts taken from reference TRBV5-4 and TRBJ2-1, reads ETGVTQSPTHLIKTRGQQVTLRCSSQSGHNTVSWYQQALGQGPQFIFQYYREEENGRGNFPPRFSGLQFPNYSSELNVNALELDDSALYLCASSLVRTSGRHEQFFGPGTRLTVL.

V gene TRBV9 combines with J gene TRBJ2-2, with 8 bases aligning to TRBD2. The junction had 1 base not matched to a gene; V was cut back by 2 bases and J by 7 bases. From germline, CDR1 is SGDLS and CDR2 YYNGEE. The CDR3 is 13 amino acids. The CDR3 here is CASSVREGGELFF. CDR3 nucleotides: TGTGCCAGCAGCGTTCGGGAGGGCGGGGAGCTGTTTTTT. The whole variable domain, filled in from reference TRBV9 and TRBJ2-2, reads DSGVTQTPKHLITATGQRVTLRCSPRSGDLSVYWYQQSLDQGLQFLIQYYNGEERAKGNILERFSAQQFPDLHSELNLSSLELGDSALYFCASSVREGGELFFGEGSRLTVL.

The rearrangement links TRBV6-1 to TRBJ2-2, with D possibly being TRBD2 (5 bases). The CDR3 runs 14 residues. Between the trimmed V and J ends, which lost 7 bases and 1 base, there was a span of 10 bases. CDR1 is MNHNS, CDR2 SASEGT, per germline. The CDR3 spells CASKLALNTGELFF. CDR3 bases: TGTGCCAGCAAGCTAGCCTTGAACACCGGGGAGCTGTTTTTT.

This clone was seen just once. This chain links TRBV9 with TRBJ1-2; D unresolved. Germline V gene data show CDR1 as SGDLS and CDR2 as YYNGEE. This CDR3 spans 11 amino acids. V lost 6 bases, J lost 4 bases, and 7 bases lay in between. This CDR3 is CASISPYGYTF. CDR3 coding DNA: TGTGCCAGCATAAGCCCCTATGGCTACACCTTC.

The V call is TRBV6-5, the J call TRBJ2-7, with TRBD1 matching over 7 bases. The CDR3 extends over 13 amino acids. The V gene's germline CDR1 is MNHEY and CDR2 SVGAGI. V gave up 6 bases and J gave up 3 bases; unmatched junction bases: 5. The CDR3 is CASSLTGDYEQYF. CDR3 DNA: TGTGCCAGCAGCCTAACAGGGGACTACGAGCAGTACTTC.